The next 6 T cell receptor beta chains were all read from a single sample in a study of T cell repertoires in ileal Crohn's disease. TCRdb keeps only in-frame clones here, not all; method: immunoSEQ multiplex PCR. The data show some 60,000 clones, 85% to 90% seen once. The time point: neoterminal ileum biopsy at postoperative endoscopy, about 6 months after surgery. Sequencing used ileal tissue. These receptors all come from an adult with Crohn's disease.

This chain connects TRBV29-1 to TRBJ1-2; perhaps TRBD1 as D (6 bases). The CDR3 is 11 amino acids. Germline-derived CDR1 and CDR2 are SQVTM and ANQGSEA. CDR3 loop: CSSQGFYGYTF. The CDR3 DNA is TGCAGTTCACAGGGATTCTATGGCTACACCTTC.

The chain employs TRBV15 and TRBJ1-1; D might be TRBD1 (5 bases). V lost 1 base and J 4 bases, leaving 13 bases between the germline ends. The CDR3 covers 15 residues. CDR1 and CDR2 (germline): LNHNV, YYDKDF (reference sequence). The CDR3 DNA follows: TGTGCCACCAGCAGAGTCTTCCGGGGGAGCACTGAAGCTTTCTTT. The encoded protein is CATSRVFRGSTEAFF.

This rearrangement joins TRBV4-1 to TRBJ1-2, with D uncertain. Per germline, CDR1 MGHRA and CDR2 YSYEKL. The CDR3 runs 14 residues. Trimming took 1 base from V and 2 from J, leaving 8 bases between them. CDR3 sequence: CASSQGRENYGYTF. The CDR3 DNA reads as TGCGCCAGCAGCCAAGGTCGAGAGAACTATGGCTACACCTTC.

V gene TRBV11-3 combines with J gene TRBJ1-2, with 9 bases fitting TRBD1. V gave up 5 bases and J gave up 3 bases; unmatched junction bases: 7. Germline values: CDR1 SGHNT, CDR2 YENEEA. This CDR3 has 15 residues. The CDR3 DNA is TGTGCCAGCAGCCCCAAGGGACAGGGCCACTATGGCTACACCTTC. This codes for CASSPKGQGHYGYTF.

V and J are TRBV25-1 and TRBJ2-5; 10 nucleotides match TRBD1. CDR1 and CDR2 (germline): MGHDK, SYGVNS. V shed 5 bases and J 4 bases; nucleotides not matched to a gene: 7. The CDR3 covers 15 residues. CDR3 in DNA: TGTGCCAGCAGTAACCGGGACAGGGGCGCAGAGACCCAGTACTTC. Its translation is CASSNRDRGAETQYF.

The chain couples TRBV18 to TRBJ2-1; 9 bases fit TRBD1. Trimming took 6 bases from V and 5 from J; bases not matched to a gene: 11. This CDR3 is 16 amino acids long. Germline V lookup: CDR1 KGHSH, CDR2 LQKENI. The CDR3 DNA follows: TGTGCCAGCTCCGGACTCGACAGGGGGTCCGACAATGAGCAGTTCTTC. This sequence encodes CASSGLDRGSDNEQFF.